This TCR beta chain was sequenced during a study of blood T cell repertoires in COVID-19. Overall study: Sources were T cells, B-cell-depleted T cells, or PBMCs; the material itself was cDNA or gDNA.

Generated by immunoSEQ multiplex PCR, the TCRdb table keeps only in-frame clones and is missing some. The repertoire holds hundreds of thousands of clones, with about 88% as singletons. This clone has a handful of counts. Germline values: CDR1 SNHLY, CDR2 FYNNEI. Losses at the gene ends were 6 bases for V and 4 bases for J; bases not matched to a gene: 2. The CDR3 consists of 12 residues. The receptor was derived from a woman aged 60 to 75 with COVID-19, enrolled during active disease. V usage is TRBV2 and J usage is TRBJ1-2; 7 nucleotides agree with TRBD1. The sequenced sample was peripheral blood. The CDR3 DNA follows: TGTGCCAGCAGGACAGGGTCCTATGGCTACACCTTC. It codes for CASRTGSYGYTF.